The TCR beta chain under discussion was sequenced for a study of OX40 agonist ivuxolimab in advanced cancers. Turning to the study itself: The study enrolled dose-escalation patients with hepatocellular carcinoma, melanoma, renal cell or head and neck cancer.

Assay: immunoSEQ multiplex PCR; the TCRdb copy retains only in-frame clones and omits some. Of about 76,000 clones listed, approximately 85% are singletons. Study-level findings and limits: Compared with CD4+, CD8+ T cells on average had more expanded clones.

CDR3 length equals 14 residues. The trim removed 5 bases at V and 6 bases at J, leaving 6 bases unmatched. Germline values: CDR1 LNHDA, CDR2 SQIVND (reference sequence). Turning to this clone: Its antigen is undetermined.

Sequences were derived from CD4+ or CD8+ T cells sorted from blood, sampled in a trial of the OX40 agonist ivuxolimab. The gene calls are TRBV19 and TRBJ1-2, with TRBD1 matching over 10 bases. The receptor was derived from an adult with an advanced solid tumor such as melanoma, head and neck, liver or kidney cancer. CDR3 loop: CASSSGQGIHGYTF. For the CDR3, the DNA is TGTGCCAGTAGTTCGGGACAGGGGATCCATGGCTACACCTTC.